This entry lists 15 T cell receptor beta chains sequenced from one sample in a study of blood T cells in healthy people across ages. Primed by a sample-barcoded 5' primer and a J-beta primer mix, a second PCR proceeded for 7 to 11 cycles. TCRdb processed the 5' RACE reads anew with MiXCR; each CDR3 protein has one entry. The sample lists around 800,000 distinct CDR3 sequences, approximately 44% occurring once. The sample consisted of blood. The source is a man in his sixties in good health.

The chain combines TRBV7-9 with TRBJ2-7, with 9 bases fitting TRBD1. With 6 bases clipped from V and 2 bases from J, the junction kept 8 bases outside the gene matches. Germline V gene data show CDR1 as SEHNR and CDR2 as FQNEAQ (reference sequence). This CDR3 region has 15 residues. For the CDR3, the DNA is TGTGCCAGCAGACCCGGGACAGGGACCCCCTACGAGCAGTACTTC. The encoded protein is CASRPGTGTPYEQYF.

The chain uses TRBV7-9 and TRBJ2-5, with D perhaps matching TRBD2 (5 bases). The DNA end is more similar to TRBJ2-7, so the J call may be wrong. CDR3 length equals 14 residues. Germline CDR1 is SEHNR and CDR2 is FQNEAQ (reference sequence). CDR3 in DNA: TGTGCCAGCAGCTTAGGTGCTAGCTACTACGAGCAGTACTTC. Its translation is CASSLGASYYEQYF.

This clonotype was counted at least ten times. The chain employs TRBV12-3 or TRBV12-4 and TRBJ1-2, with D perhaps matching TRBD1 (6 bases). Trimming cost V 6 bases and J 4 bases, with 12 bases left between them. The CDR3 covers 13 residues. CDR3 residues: CASRSTGSYGYTF. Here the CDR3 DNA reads TGTGCCAGCAGGTCTACAGGGAGCTATGGCTACACCTTC.

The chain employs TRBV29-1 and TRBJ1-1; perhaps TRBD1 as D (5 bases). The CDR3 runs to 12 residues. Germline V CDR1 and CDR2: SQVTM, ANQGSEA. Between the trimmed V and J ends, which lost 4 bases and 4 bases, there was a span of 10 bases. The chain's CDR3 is CSVASGRTEAFF. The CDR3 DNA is TGCAGCGTTGCGTCGGGGCGCACTGAAGCTTTCTTT.

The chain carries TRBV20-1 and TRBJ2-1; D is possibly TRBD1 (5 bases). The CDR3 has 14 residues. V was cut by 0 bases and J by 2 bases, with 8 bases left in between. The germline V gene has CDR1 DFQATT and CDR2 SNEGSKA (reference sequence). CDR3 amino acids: CSARDRAPYNEQFF. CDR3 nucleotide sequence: TGCAGTGCTAGAGACAGGGCCCCCTACAATGAGCAGTTCTTC.

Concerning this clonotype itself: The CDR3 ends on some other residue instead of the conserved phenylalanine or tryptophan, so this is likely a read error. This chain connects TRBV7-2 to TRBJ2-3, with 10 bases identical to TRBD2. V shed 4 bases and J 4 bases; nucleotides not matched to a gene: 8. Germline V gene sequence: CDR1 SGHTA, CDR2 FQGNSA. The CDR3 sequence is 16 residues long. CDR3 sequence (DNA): TGTGCCAGCAGCTCCCGAGCGGGGGGGTTGGCAGATACGCAGTATTCT. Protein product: CASSSRAGGLADTQYS.

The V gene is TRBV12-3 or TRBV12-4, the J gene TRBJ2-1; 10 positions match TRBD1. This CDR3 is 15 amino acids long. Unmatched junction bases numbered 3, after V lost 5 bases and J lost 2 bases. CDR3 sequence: CASSRQGAAYNEQFF. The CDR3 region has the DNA TGTGCCAGCAGTCGACAGGGGGCCGCCTACAATGAGCAGTTCTTC.

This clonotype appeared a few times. The CDR3 DNA reads TGTGCCATCAGTGAGCAAAGCGCCTCGACTCTAAATGAAAAACTGTTTTTT. Translating it yields CAISEQSASTLNEKLFF. This chain connects TRBV10-3 to TRBJ1-4; no reliable D call. Germline CDR1 is ENHRY and CDR2 is SYGVKD. Trimming left V 2 bases short and J 5 bases short, with 18 bases between. The CDR3 has 17 amino acids.

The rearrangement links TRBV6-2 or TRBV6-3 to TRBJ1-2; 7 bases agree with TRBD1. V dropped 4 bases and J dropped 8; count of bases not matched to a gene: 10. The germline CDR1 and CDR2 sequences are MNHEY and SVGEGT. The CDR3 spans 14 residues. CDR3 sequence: CASSSNRGMEGYTF. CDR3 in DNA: TGTGCCAGCAGTTCTAACAGGGGTATGGAAGGCTACACCTTC.

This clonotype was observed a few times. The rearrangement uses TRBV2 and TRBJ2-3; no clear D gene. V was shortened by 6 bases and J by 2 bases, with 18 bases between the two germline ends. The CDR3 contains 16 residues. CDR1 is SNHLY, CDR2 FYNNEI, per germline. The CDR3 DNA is TGTGCCAGCAGCAGGATCTACAGTACATTCACAGATACGCAGTATTTT. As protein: CASSRIYSTFTDTQYF.

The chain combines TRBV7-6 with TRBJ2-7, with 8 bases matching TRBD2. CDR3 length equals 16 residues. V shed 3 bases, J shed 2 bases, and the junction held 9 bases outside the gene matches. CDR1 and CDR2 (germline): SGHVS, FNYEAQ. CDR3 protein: CASSFSPGGGTYEQYF. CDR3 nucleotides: TGTGCCAGCAGCTTTTCCCCGGGGGGGGGTACCTACGAGCAGTACTTC.

The CDR3 nucleotides read TGTGCCAGCAGCGTAGGGGGTTCTCTGACAGGGGGCGACGAGCAGTACTTC. Amino acid sequence: CASSVGGSLTGGDEQYF. The rearrangement uses TRBV9 and TRBJ2-7, with TRBD1 matching over 10 bases. The CDR3 has 17 amino acids. Germline CDR1 SGDLS, CDR2 YYNGEE. J was trimmed by 5 bases and V by 0 bases; bases with no gene match: 11.

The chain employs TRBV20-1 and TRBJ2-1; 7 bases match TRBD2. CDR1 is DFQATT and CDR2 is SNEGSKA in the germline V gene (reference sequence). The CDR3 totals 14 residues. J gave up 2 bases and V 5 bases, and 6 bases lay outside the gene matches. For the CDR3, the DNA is TGCAGTGCTGTCGACGGGGGGACCTACAATGAGCAGTTCTTC. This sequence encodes CSAVDGGTYNEQFF.

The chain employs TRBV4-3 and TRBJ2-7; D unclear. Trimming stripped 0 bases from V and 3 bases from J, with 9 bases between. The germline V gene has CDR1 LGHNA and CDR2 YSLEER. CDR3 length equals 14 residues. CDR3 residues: CASSQDRTYYEQYF. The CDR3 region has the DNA TGCGCCAGCAGCCAAGATCGGACGTACTACGAGCAGTACTTC.

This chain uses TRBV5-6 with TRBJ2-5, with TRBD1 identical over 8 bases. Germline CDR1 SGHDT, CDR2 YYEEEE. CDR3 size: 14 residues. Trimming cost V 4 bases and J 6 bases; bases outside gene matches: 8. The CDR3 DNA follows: TGTGCCAGCAGCCAGGACAGGGCGACGAAGACCCAGTACTTC. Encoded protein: CASSQDRATKTQYF.